One and the same sample provided the 29 T cell receptor beta chains below, sequenced in a study of Ad26.COV2.S vaccination and SARS-CoV-2 variants. TCRdb's copy holds only in-frame clones and misses some; the assay was immunoSEQ multiplex PCR. This table holds roughly 400,000 clones, approximately 89% found once. The treatment here: roughly 20 received Ad26.COV2.S at low or high dose, single or two shots; 5 received placebo; per-sample allocation not given. Day 63 following the first vaccine or placebo injection was when the samples were taken. The sample in question was peripheral blood, obtained in a trial of Ad26.COV2.S vaccine versus placebo. The receptors come from a person aged 18 to 59 who received the Ad26.COV2.S COVID-19 vaccine or a placebo.

The rearrangement joins TRBV28 to TRBJ2-3; D remains unclear. The V end was cut by 6 bases, the J end by 3 bases, with 13 bases between. The germline V gene encodes CDR1 MDHEN and CDR2 SYDVKM. The CDR3 is made up of 14 amino acids. The CDR3: CASREPSKTDTQYF. The CDR3 DNA reads as TGTGCCAGCAGAGAGCCGTCTAAGACAGATACGCAGTATTTT. Looking up the rest from reference TRBV28 and TRBJ2-3 gives the full variable domain: DVKVTQSSRYLVKRTGEKVFLECVQDMDHENMFWYRQDPGLGLRLIYFSYDVKMKEKGDIPEGYSVSREKKERFSLILESASTNQTSMYLCASREPSKTDTQYFGPGTRLTVL.

The chain joins TRBV5-6 to TRBJ1-4, with 7 bases identical to TRBD1. This CDR3 has 15 amino acids. V was pared by 2 bases and J by 0 bases, with 1 base of the junction left unmatched. Germline V CDR1 and CDR2: SGHDT, YYEEEE. The CDR3 region is CASSFGQATNEKLFF. The CDR3 DNA follows: TGTGCCAGCAGCTTCGGACAGGCAACTAATGAAAAACTGTTTTTT.

This chain links TRBV7-6 with TRBJ2-1, with TRBD1 matching over 7 bases. Germline V gene sequence: CDR1 SGHVS, CDR2 FNYEAQ. CDR3 length: 16 amino acids. V shed 1 base, J shed 3 bases, and the junction held 6 bases outside the gene matches. DNA for the CDR3: TGTGCCAGCAGCTTAGAGGGGGCGGAACACTACAATGAGCAGTTCTTC. This sequence encodes CASSLEGAEHYNEQFF.

The rearrangement links TRBV30 to TRBJ1-2, with D unresolved. V was trimmed by 5 bases and J by 8 bases, leaving 15 bases between them. The CDR3 has 12 residues. Germline assignment: CDR1 GTSNPN and CDR2 SVGIG (reference sequence). The chain's CDR3 is CAWPGPPPGYTF. CDR3 DNA: TGTGCCTGGCCTGGGCCTCCCCCCGGCTACACCTTC.

The genes are TRBV4-2 and TRBJ2-1; TRBD2 is a possible D gene (5 bases). This CDR3 region has 12 residues. The germline V and J ends were trimmed by 6 bases and 5 bases, with 8 bases remaining between them. Germline V CDR1 and CDR2: LGHNA, YNFKEQ. CDR3 residues: CASRGLNNEQFF. In nucleotides, the CDR3 is TGTGCCAGCAGAGGACTCAACAATGAGCAGTTCTTC.

The chain couples TRBV7-2 to TRBJ2-3, with D unclear. The CDR3 sequence is 15 residues long. From germline, CDR1 is SGHTA and CDR2 FQGNSA. V lost 2 bases to trimming and J lost 0 bases, with 9 bases between them. Here the CDR3 DNA reads TGTGCCAGCAGCTTATTAGGGCAGAGCACAGATACGCAGTATTTT. This gives the protein CASSLLGQSTDTQYF.

The V call is TRBV4-2, the J call TRBJ1-6; D is unresolved. Per the germline V gene, CDR1 is LGHNA and CDR2 is YNFKEQ. The CDR3 runs 12 residues. Trimming cost V 3 bases and J 10 bases, with 7 bases left between them. Here the CDR3 reads CASSHAQSPLHF. CDR3 DNA sequence: TGTGCCAGCAGCCATGCTCAATCACCCCTCCACTTT.

The rearrangement joins TRBV23-1 to TRBJ2-3; 9 positions agree with TRBD2. TRBV23-1 is marked as an open reading frame, function uncertain. The V and J ends lost 2 bases and 0 bases, in that order; junction bases with no gene match: 3. The CDR3 has 16 residues. The CDR3 sequence is CASSQLAGPSTDTQYF. The CDR3 DNA reads as TGCGCCAGCAGTCAACTAGCGGGACCTAGCACAGATACGCAGTATTTT.

The V gene is TRBV19, the J gene TRBJ2-7; a possible D gene is TRBD2 (5 bases). This CDR3 is 14 amino acids long. Trimming pared 3 bases from V and 0 bases from J, leaving 9 bases between. Per the germline V gene, CDR1 is LNHDA and CDR2 is SQIVND (reference sequence). The CDR3 region is CASSMASSSYEQYF. DNA of the CDR3: TGTGCCAGTAGTATGGCTAGCTCCTCCTACGAGCAGTACTTC.

This clone was picked up one time. The CDR3 region has the DNA TGTGCCTGGAGTACCGGGACACTCACCAATGAGCAGTTCTTC. Translated: CAWSTGTLTNEQFF. V usage is TRBV30 and J usage is TRBJ2-1, with D maybe TRBD1 (6 bases). The V end lost 2 bases, the J end lost 6 bases, and 14 bases lay between the germline ends. Per germline, CDR1 GTSNPN and CDR2 SVGIG (reference sequence). The CDR3 is 14 amino acids.

This chain connects TRBV10-3 to TRBJ2-2, with D perhaps TRBD1 (6 bases). This CDR3 has 13 residues. Germline V lookup: CDR1 ENHRY, CDR2 SYGVKD. Trimming took off 6 bases at V and 4 bases at J, with 9 bases between the two ends. DNA of the CDR3: TGTGCCATCAGCCAGGGGAGCACCGGGGAGCTGTTTTTT. It is translated as CAISQGSTGELFF.

The genes are TRBV5-1 and TRBJ1-6; D unresolved. From germline, CDR1 is SGHRS and CDR2 YFSETQ. The length of the CDR3 is 12 residues. Trimming shortened V by 3 bases and J by 6 bases, and 4 bases separated the two germline ends. Here the CDR3 reads CASSYSNSPLHF. The CDR3 DNA sequence: TGCGCCAGCAGCTACAGTAATTCACCCCTCCACTTT.

J is TRBJ2-1 and V is TRBV28; unclear D gene. Looked up from germline, CDR1 is MDHEN and CDR2 is SYDVKM. CDR3 length: 12 amino acids. The V end lost 2 bases, the J end lost 8 bases, and 7 bases lay between the germline ends. The CDR3 DNA is TGTGCCAGCAGTTTAACCTGGGATGAGCAGTTCTTC. Translating it yields CASSLTWDEQFF.

The CDR3 nucleotides are TGTGCCAGCAGCTTAGGGGAACAGTACAATGAGCAGTTCTTC. It specifies CASSLGEQYNEQFF. The chain carries TRBV7-9 and TRBJ2-1, with D hard to call. Germline V gene sequence: CDR1 SEHNR, CDR2 FQNEAQ (reference sequence). This CDR3 region has 14 residues. The ends were cut back, 1 base at V and 4 bases at J, with 8 bases in the middle.

The genes are TRBV5-8 and TRBJ2-7; a weak D match, TRBD1 (6 bases). Looked up from germline, CDR1 is SGHTS and CDR2 is YDEGEE. Trimming shortened V by 1 base and J by 3 bases, and 11 bases separated the two germline ends. The CDR3 length is 14 residues. Written as DNA, the CDR3 is TGTGCCAGCAGCTTGTTGCAGGGGCTCTACGAGCAGTACTTC. This sequence encodes CASSLLQGLYEQYF.

This chain links TRBV7-9 with TRBJ2-2, with TRBD2 matching over 10 bases. The CDR3 is 17 amino acids. V lost 4 bases, J lost 1 base, and 6 bases stayed unmatched. CDR1 is SEHNR, CDR2 FQNEAQ, per germline (reference sequence). CDR3 in DNA: TGTGCCAGCAGCTGGAGCCTAGCGGGAGAGAACACCGGGGAGCTGTTTTTT. The encoded protein is CASSWSLAGENTGELFF. Together with reference TRBV7-9 and TRBJ2-2, the CDR3 gives the full variable domain: DTGVSQNPRHKITKRGQNVTFRCDPISEHNRLYWYRQTLGQGPEFLTYFQNEAQLEKSRLLSDRFSAERPKGSFSTLEIQRTEQGDSAMYLCASSWSLAGENTGELFFGEGSRLTVL.

The V call is TRBV27, the J call TRBJ1-1; D is uncertain. Trimming took 5 bases from V and 0 from J, leaving 7 bases between them. Germline CDR1 is MNHEY and CDR2 is SMNVEV (reference sequence). CDR3 length: 13 residues. The CDR3 reads CASSLGLNTEAFF. The CDR3 region has the DNA TGTGCCAGCAGTCTTGGGTTGAACACTGAAGCTTTCTTT.

The rearrangement links TRBV28 to TRBJ1-4, with D maybe TRBD1 (5 bases). The germline V gene has CDR1 MDHEN and CDR2 SYDVKM. There are 13 residues in the CDR3. Deletions cut 3 bases from V and 7 bases from J, with 9 bases between. CDR3 amino acids: CASSFLGGEKLFF. The CDR3 DNA follows: TGTGCCAGCAGTTTTCTCGGGGGTGAAAAACTGTTTTTT.

The chain's CDR3 is CASTLSRDVRETQYF. The CDR3 DNA is TGTGCCAGCACCCTGTCCCGGGACGTTCGAGAGACCCAGTACTTC. The V and J genes are TRBV5-4 and TRBJ2-5; D might be TRBD1 or TRBD2, each matching 5 bases. This CDR3 contains 15 residues. From germline, CDR1 is SGHNT and CDR2 YYREEE (reference sequence). V lost 6 bases to trimming and J lost 4 bases, with 19 bases between them.

This clone turned up a few times. The chain has TRBV18 and TRBJ1-2, with TRBD1 matching over 7 bases. V lost 1 base to trimming and J lost 5 bases; unmatched junction nucleotides: 4. This CDR3 has 14 amino acids. Germline V lookup: CDR1 KGHSH, CDR2 LQKENI. The CDR3 nucleotides read TGTGCCAGCTCACCACAAGGACAGGCATATGGCTACACCTTC. Translation: CASSPQGQAYGYTF.

This sequence joins TRBV4-1 and TRBJ2-5, with TRBD1 matching over 8 bases. V shed 1 base and J 5 bases; nucleotides not matched to a gene: 6. Germline-derived CDR1 and CDR2 are MGHRA and YSYEKL. This CDR3 contains 15 residues. Here the CDR3 reads CASSQAWTGWETQYF. The CDR3 DNA reads as TGCGCCAGCAGCCAAGCATGGACAGGGTGGGAGACCCAGTACTTC.

V gene TRBV3-1 (or the pseudogene TRBV3-2) combines with J gene TRBJ2-1; possible D gene TRBD2, 5 bases. The CDR3 consists of 13 residues. V lost 2 bases to trimming and J lost 9 bases, with 11 bases between them. Germline V lookup: CDR1 LGHDT, CDR2 YNNKEL (reference sequence). CDR3 bases: TGTGCCAGCAGCCAATACAGAGGGTCTGAGCAGTTCTTC. It encodes CASSQYRGSEQFF.

The chain recombines TRBV6-5 with TRBJ1-1; no clear D. Germline V CDR1 and CDR2: MNHEY, SVGAGI. The CDR3 length is 13 residues. V was trimmed by 1 base and J by 4 bases, leaving 7 bases between them. CDR3 sequence: CASSYYLGTEAFF. The CDR3 DNA sequence: TGTGCCAGCAGTTACTATCTCGGCACTGAAGCTTTCTTT.

The chain couples TRBV18 to TRBJ2-7; D is uncertain. Trimming pared 4 bases from V and 3 bases from J, leaving 13 bases between. Per germline, CDR1 KGHSH and CDR2 LQKENI. There are 14 residues in the CDR3. Here the CDR3 reads CASSRATGYYEQYF. CDR3 nucleotides: TGTGCCAGCTCACGGGCGACTGGTTACTACGAGCAGTACTTC.

The V call is TRBV7-9, the J call TRBJ1-2; maybe TRBD1 (6 bases). The CDR3 is 11 amino acids. CDR1 is SEHNR and CDR2 is FQNEAQ in the germline V gene (reference sequence). Deletions cut 7 bases from V and 9 bases from J, with 12 bases between. The CDR3 coding sequence is TGTGCCAGCAACACAGGGATGCGCTACACCTTC. It is translated as CASNTGMRYTF.

This chain connects TRBV5-4 to TRBJ1-2; TRBD1 is a possible D gene (5 bases). Trimming took off 6 bases at V and 0 bases at J, with 15 bases between the two ends. Germline V CDR1 and CDR2: SGHNT, YYREEE (reference sequence). The CDR3 is made up of 15 amino acids. The CDR3 reads CASTLEGVANYGYTF. Here the CDR3 DNA reads TGTGCCAGCACCCTAGAAGGGGTGGCTAACTATGGCTACACCTTC.

This clone showed up just once. This chain links TRBV2 with TRBJ1-1; D possibly corresponds to TRBD1 (6 bases). This CDR3 has 15 amino acids. Germline CDR1 and CDR2: SNHLY and FYNNEI. With 6 bases removed from V and 1 base from J, the gap between germline ends came to 15 bases. The CDR3 reads CASRGGGRTNTEAFF. For the CDR3, the DNA is TGTGCCAGCAGAGGGGGGGGCAGGACGAACACTGAAGCTTTCTTT.

The rearrangement links TRBV7-6 to TRBJ2-2; TRBD2 agrees at 16 bases. The CDR3 covers 17 residues. Germline trimming cut 5 bases from V and 6 bases from J; bases unmatched to any gene: 6. Germline V gene sequence: CDR1 SGHVS, CDR2 FNYEAQ. CDR3 coding DNA: TGTGCCAGCAGCAAGGGACTAGCGGGAGGGCGGTCCGGGGAGCTGTTTTTT. Residues: CASSKGLAGGRSGELFF.

V usage is TRBV3-1 (or the pseudogene TRBV3-2) and J usage is TRBJ2-3; 10 positions agree with TRBD2. V lost 4 bases and J lost 2; bases outside the gene matches: 9. In germline, CDR1 is LGHDT, CDR2 YNNKEL (reference sequence). CDR3 length: 17 residues. The DNA for the CDR3 is TGTGCCAGCAGCCCTACGACTAGCGGGCGCTTCACAGATACGCAGTATTTT. The encoded protein is CASSPTTSGRFTDTQYF.